The rows below give T cell receptor beta chains drawn from one sample of a study of identical twins. TCRdb reanalysed the 5' RACE reads using MiXCR and keeps one entry per CDR3 protein. The repertoire consists of some 630,000 distinct CDR3 sequences, with just over 7% occurring once and the leading ten covering 1.6%. A further study also used this sample, focusing on yellow fever vaccine responses in identical twins.

The material sequenced was PBMCs. All receptors come from a young woman in good health. The CDR3 runs from the conserved cysteine through the conserved F or W. A D gene is named only where the DNA matches it firmly. Some rows mark clone size as missing; the rest say once, few, many or name a class of expanded clone.

size	J	D	V	DNA	CDR3
many	TRBJ2-5	TRBD2	TRBV6-1	TGTGCCAGCAGTCCCCCCGGGACTAGCGGGAGCAAGACCCAGTACTTC	CASSPPGTSGSKTQYF
many	TRBJ2-7	TRBD2	TRBV28	TGTGCCAGCAGTCGGTGGACTAGCGCCAACGAGCAGTACTTC	CASSRWTSANEQYF
many	TRBJ1-1	-	TRBV29-1	TGCAGCGTCCGGGACACCAACACTGAAGCTTTCTTT	CSVRDTNTEAFF
-	TRBJ1-4	TRBD1	TRBV4-2	TGTGCCAGCAGCCAAAGCAAGGACAGGGCCAATGAAAAACTGTTTTTT	CASSQSKDRANEKLFF
few	TRBJ2-5	TRBD2	TRBV20-1	TGCAGTGCTAGACCTCTCCGACTAGCGGGGGGTCAAGAGACCCAGTACTTC	CSARPLRLAGGQETQYF
many	TRBJ2-2	TRBD1	TRBV3-1	TGTGCCAGCAGCCAAGAGGGACAGGGGGCTGGGACCGGGGAGCTGTTTTTT	CASSQEGQGAGTGELFF
-	TRBJ1-1	TRBD1	TRBV27	TGTGCCAGCAGTACCCCGACAGGGGGAAAGAACACTGAAGCTTTCTTT	CASSTPTGGKNTEAFF
many	TRBJ2-5	-	TRBV20-1	TGCAGTGCTAGAGTAGGCACTCCACAAGAGACCCAGTACTTC	CSARVGTPQETQYF
once	TRBJ2-1	-	TRBV7-6	TGTGCCAGCCACCCTATGACGACAATCAATGAGCAGTTCTTC	CASHPMTTINEQFF
many	TRBJ1-1	-	TRBV6-1	TGTGCCAGCAGCGCCTTGGCAGCCAATATCATGAACACTGAAGCTTTCTTT	CASSALAANIMNTEAFF
many	TRBJ1-1	-	TRBV7-8	TGTGCCAGCAGCTTAGAAGCTGAAGCTTTCTTT	CASSLEAEAFF
-	TRBJ2-6	-	TRBV11-1	TGTGCCAGCACCCTCCCCACGTTCACTGGGGCCAACGTCCTGACTTTC	CASTLPTFTGANVLTF
-	TRBJ2-1	-	TRBV18	TGTGCCACCTCACCACCAAGCTACAATGAGCAGTTCTTC	CATSPPSYNEQFF
many	TRBJ1-5	-	TRBV3-1	TGTGCCAGCAGCCAAGATCTTGGAGGGAACCAGCCCCAGCATTTT	CASSQDLGGNQPQHF
-	TRBJ2-1	TRBD2	TRBV29-1	TGCAGCCCAACTCGGACTAGCGGTGGACACTACAATGAGCAGTTCTTC	CSPTRTSGGHYNEQFF
few	TRBJ2-1	-	TRBV29-1	TGCAGCGTCGAAACAGGGGAGCAGTTCTTC	CSVETGEQFF
many	TRBJ2-1	-	TRBV5-1	TGCGCCAGCAGCTTACGCCCGGGAGATGAGCAGTTCTTC	CASSLRPGDEQFF
-	TRBJ2-1	TRBD2	TRBV5-4	TGTGCCAGCAGCGGGGGTAGCGGGGGGTCCAGCTCCTACAATGAGCAGTTCTTC	CASSGGSGGSSSYNEQFF
-	TRBJ2-2	TRBD2	TRBV12-3/TRBV12-4	TGTGCCAGCAGTTTTACTAGCGGGAGTGCCGGGGAGCTGTTTTTT	CASSFTSGSAGELFF
few	TRBJ2-7	TRBD2	TRBV6-1	TGTGCCAGCAGTGAACTAGCGGGAGTGCCCTTCGAGCAGTACTTC	CASSELAGVPFEQYF
few	TRBJ1-5	-	TRBV7-6	TGTGCCAGCAGCTTAGAGCATGGCGGAAATCAGCCCCAGCATTTT	CASSLEHGGNQPQHF
many	TRBJ2-1	TRBD2	TRBV28	TGTGCCAGCAGCTACCCTACCGGGACTAGCGGGGGGAGCTCCTACAATGAGCAGTTCTTC	CASSYPTGTSGGSSYNEQFF
many	TRBJ2-3	-	TRBV7-9	TGCGCCAGCAGCTTGGTTTCAGATACGCAGTATTTT	CASSLVSDTQYF
few	TRBJ2-3	-	TRBV7-9	TGTGCCAGCAGCTCGGACACGGGAACAGATACGCAGTATTTT	CASSSDTGTDTQYF
many	TRBJ2-2	-	TRBV12-3/TRBV12-4	TGTGCCAGCAGGTCCCGTTTCGGGAGTTCGGGGACCGGGGAGCTGTTTTTT	CASRSRFGSSGTGELFF
-	TRBJ2-2	TRBD2	TRBV7-2	TGTGCCAGCAGCTTAGGGAGCGGGAGTACCACCGGGGAGCTGTTTTTT	CASSLGSGSTTGELFF
-	TRBJ2-5	TRBD2	TRBV20-1	TGCAGTGCTAGCCTGACTAGCGGGGTTCGGGAGACCCAGTACTTC	CSASLTSGVRETQYF
many	TRBJ1-4	TRBD1	TRBV7-9	TGTGCCAGCAGCCCCACAGGGGTGAGAGAAAAACTGTTTTTT	CASSPTGVREKLFF
many	TRBJ1-2	TRBD1	TRBV12-3/TRBV12-4	TGTGCCAGCAGTACTGGGACAGCTGGCTACACCTTC	CASSTGTAGYTF
few	TRBJ2-3	TRBD2	TRBV25-1	TGTGCCAGCAGTGAAATGGCGGGAGCTGGCACAGATACGCAGTATTTT	CASSEMAGAGTDTQYF
few	TRBJ2-4	TRBD1	TRBV2	TGTGCCAGCAGTGAACAGGACAGGGGAATTCAGTACTTC	CASSEQDRGIQYF
few	TRBJ1-5	-	TRBV20-1	TGCAGTGCTACCGGGGAGAGCAATCAGCCCCAGCATTTT	CSATGESNQPQHF
many	TRBJ2-1	TRBD2	TRBV3-1	TGTGCCAGCAGCCAAGTACGGGAGGCAATCTCCTACAATGAGCAGTTCTTC	CASSQVREAISYNEQFF
-	TRBJ2-7	-	TRBV29-1	TGCAGCGTTGAAGAGGGGCGGAGGGGTCCTGCCTACGAGCAGTACTTC	CSVEEGRRGPAYEQYF
many	TRBJ2-2	-	TRBV15	TGTGCCACCAGCAGATCCCTAGCCACCGGGGAGCTGTTTTTT	CATSRSLATGELFF
-	TRBJ1-2	-	TRBV6-1	TGTGCCAGTGACGGGACGGGCGGAAGGGCTAACTATGGCTACACCTTC	CASDGTGGRANYGYTF
many	TRBJ2-3	-	TRBV6-4	TGTGCCAGCAGTGACTCGTCTGTCGGTACGCAGTATTTT	CASSDSSVGTQYF
few	TRBJ2-2	TRBD1	TRBV4-1	TGCGCCAGCAGCCACGGAACGACAGGGCCGACGCGAAACACCGGGGAGCTGTTTTTT	CASSHGTTGPTRNTGELFF
few	TRBJ2-1	-	TRBV3-1	TGTGCCAGCAGCCAAGAAAGTAGCGCCCCGCTCAATGAGCAGTTCTTC	CASSQESSAPLNEQFF
-	TRBJ2-3	TRBD2	TRBV6-2/TRBV6-3	TGTGCCAGCAGTTGGCTAGCGGGAGGCACAGATACGCAGTATTTT	CASSWLAGGTDTQYF
-	TRBJ2-2	TRBD1	TRBV28	TGTGCCAGCAGTTTCGGGTGGACAGGGGGGAACACCGGGGAGCTGTTTTTT	CASSFGWTGGNTGELFF
many	TRBJ2-5	TRBD1	TRBV29-1	TGCAGCGTACACCCGGGACAGGGGTCGAAGACCCAGTACTTC	CSVHPGQGSKTQYF
-	TRBJ2-1	-	TRBV25-1	TGTGCCAGCAGTGGAGCCGGTATGGACAATGAGCAGTTCTTC	CASSGAGMDNEQFF
-	TRBJ2-3	TRBD2	TRBV20-1	TGCAGTGCTGGAAGAGCGGGAGGGCGCACAGATACGCAGTATTTT	CSAGRAGGRTDTQYF
once	TRBJ2-7	TRBD1	TRBV19	TGTGCCAGTAGATCCACCGGGACAGGAACCTACGAGCAGTACTTC	CASRSTGTGTYEQYF
many	TRBJ2-3	TRBD1	TRBV20-1	TGCAGTGCAGGGGACAGAAACACAGATACGCAGTATTTT	CSAGDRNTDTQYF
many	TRBJ2-3	TRBD1	TRBV2	TGTGCCAGCCCTACCAGACAGGGAGGCACAGATACGCAGTATTTT	CASPTRQGGTDTQYF
many	TRBJ1-1	-	TRBV4-1	TGCGCCAGCAGCCAAGATGGGGGGTTCTTTCCTGAAGCTTTCTTT	CASSQDGGFFPEAFF